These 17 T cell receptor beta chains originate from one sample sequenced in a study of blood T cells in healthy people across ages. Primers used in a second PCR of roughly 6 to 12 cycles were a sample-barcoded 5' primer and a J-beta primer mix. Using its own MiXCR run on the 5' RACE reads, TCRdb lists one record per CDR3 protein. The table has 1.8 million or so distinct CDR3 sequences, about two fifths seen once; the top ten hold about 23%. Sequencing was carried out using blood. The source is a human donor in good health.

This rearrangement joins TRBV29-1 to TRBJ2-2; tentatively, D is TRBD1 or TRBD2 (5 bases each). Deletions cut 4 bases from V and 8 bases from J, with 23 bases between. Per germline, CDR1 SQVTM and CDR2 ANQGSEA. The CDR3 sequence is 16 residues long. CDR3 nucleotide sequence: TGCAGCGTTGTTATCCGAGGGGATTTATTTAGTGGGGAGCTGTTTTTT. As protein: CSVVIRGDLFSGELFF.

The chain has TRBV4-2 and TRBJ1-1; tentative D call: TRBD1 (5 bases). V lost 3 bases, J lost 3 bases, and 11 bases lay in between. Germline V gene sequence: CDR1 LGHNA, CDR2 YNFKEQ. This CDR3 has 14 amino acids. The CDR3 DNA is TGTGCCAGCAGCCAGGGGGGGAGGTACACTGAAGCTTTCTTT. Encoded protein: CASSQGGRYTEAFF.

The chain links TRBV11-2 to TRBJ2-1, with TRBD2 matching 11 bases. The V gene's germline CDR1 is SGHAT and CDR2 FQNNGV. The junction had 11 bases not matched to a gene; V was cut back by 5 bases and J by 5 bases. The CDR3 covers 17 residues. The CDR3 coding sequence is TGTGCCAGCAGCCCTATAGGGACTAGCGGACTTAACAATGAGCAGTTCTTC. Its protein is CASSPIGTSGLNNEQFF.

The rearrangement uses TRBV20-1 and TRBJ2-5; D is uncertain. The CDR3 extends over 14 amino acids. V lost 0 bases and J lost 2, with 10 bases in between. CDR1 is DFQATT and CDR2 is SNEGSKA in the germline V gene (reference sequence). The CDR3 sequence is CSARDWRLQETQYF. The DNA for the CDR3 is TGCAGTGCTAGAGATTGGCGACTTCAAGAGACCCAGTACTTC.

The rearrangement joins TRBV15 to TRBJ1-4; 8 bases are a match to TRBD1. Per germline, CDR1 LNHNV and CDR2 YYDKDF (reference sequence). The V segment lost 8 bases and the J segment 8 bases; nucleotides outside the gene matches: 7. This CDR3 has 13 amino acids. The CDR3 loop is CATSDRVDEKLFF. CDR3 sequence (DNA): TGTGCCACCTCGGACAGGGTCGACGAAAAACTGTTTTTT.

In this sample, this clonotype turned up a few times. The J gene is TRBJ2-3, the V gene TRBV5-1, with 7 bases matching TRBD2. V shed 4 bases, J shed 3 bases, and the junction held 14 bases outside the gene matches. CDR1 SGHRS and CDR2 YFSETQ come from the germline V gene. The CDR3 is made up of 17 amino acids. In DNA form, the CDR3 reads TGCGCCAGCAGCCTACAGCGGGGACCGGTTGGGACAGATACGCAGTATTTT. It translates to CASSLQRGPVGTDTQYF.

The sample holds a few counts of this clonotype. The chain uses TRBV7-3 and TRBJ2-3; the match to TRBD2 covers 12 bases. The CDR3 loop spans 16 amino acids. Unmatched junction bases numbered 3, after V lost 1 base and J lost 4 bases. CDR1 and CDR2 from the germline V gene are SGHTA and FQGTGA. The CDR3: CASSLKWTSGADTQYF. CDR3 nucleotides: TGTGCCAGCAGCTTAAAATGGACTAGCGGGGCAGATACGCAGTATTTT.

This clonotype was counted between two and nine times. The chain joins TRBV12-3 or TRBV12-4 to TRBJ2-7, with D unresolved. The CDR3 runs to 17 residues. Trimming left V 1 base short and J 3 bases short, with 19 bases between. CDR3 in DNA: TGTGCCAGCAGTTTAGAGGTGTGGGATGAACCAGTCTACGAGCAGTACTTC. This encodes CASSLEVWDEPVYEQYF.

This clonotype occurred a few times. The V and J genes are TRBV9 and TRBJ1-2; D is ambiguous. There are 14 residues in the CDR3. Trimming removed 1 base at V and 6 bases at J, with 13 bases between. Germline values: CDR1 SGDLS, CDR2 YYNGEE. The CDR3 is CASSVQPGHDGYTF. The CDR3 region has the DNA TGTGCCAGCAGCGTACAACCGGGCCACGATGGCTACACCTTC. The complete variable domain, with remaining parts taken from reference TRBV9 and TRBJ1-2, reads DSGVTQTPKHLITATGQRVTLRCSPRSGDLSVYWYQQSLDQGLQFLIQYYNGEERAKGNILERFSAQQFPDLHSELNLSSLELGDSALYFCASSVQPGHDGYTFGSGTRLTVV.

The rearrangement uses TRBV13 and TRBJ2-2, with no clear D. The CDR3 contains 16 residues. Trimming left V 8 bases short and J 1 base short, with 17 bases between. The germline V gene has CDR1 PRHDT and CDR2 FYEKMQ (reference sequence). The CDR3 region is CASSRTNTLNTGELFF. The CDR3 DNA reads TGTGCCAGCTCGAGGACCAATACTTTGAACACCGGGGAGCTGTTTTTT.

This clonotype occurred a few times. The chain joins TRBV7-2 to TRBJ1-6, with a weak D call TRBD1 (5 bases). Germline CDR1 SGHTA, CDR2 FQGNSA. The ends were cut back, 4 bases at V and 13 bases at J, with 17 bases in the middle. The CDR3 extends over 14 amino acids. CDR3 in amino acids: CASSSSSSGTPLHF. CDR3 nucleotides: TGTGCCAGCAGCTCAAGTAGCTCAGGGACCCCCCTCCACTTT.

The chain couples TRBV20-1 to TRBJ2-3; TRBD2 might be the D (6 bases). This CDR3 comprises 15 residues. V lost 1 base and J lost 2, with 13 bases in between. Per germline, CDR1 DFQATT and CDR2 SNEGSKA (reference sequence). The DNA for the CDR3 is TGCAGTGCTAGAGTACCGGGACTTTACACAGATACGCAGTATTTT. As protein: CSARVPGLYTDTQYF.

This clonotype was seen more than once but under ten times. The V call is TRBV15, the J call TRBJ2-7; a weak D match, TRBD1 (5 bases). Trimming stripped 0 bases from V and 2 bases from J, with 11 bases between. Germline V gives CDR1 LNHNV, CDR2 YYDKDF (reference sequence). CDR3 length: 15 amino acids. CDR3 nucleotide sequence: TGTGCCACCAGCAGAGATGTACAGGCCCCCTACGAGCAGTACTTC. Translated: CATSRDVQAPYEQYF.

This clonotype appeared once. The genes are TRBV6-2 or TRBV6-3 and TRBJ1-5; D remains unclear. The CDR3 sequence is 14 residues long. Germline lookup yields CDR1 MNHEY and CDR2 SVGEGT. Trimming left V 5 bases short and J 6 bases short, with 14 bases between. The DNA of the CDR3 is TGTGCCAGCAGTGGTTTTACGACGGGTCAGCCCCAGCATTTT. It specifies CASSGFTTGQPQHF.

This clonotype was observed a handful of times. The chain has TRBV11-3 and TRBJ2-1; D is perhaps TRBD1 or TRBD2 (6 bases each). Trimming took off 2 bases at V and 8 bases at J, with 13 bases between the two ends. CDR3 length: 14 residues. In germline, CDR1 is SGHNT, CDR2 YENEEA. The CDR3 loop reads CASSLPPGADEQFF. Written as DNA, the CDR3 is TGTGCCAGCAGCTTACCTCCGGGGGCTGATGAGCAGTTCTTC.

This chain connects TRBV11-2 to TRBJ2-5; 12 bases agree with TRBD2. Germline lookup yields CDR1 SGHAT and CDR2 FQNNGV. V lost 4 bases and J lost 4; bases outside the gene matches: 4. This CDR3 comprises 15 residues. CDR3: CASSWTSGEGETQYF. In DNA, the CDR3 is TGTGCCAGCAGCTGGACTAGCGGGGAGGGAGAGACCCAGTACTTC.

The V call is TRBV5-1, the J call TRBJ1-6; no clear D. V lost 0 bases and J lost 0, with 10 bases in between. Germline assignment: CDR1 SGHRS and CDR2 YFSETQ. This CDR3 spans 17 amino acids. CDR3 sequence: CASSLGSVDSYNSPLHF. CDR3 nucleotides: TGCGCCAGCAGCTTGGGCTCGGTCGACTCCTATAATTCACCCCTCCACTTT.